Shown below are 3 T cell receptor beta chains from a single sample sequenced in a study of identical twins. Using its own MiXCR run on the 5' RACE reads, TCRdb lists one record per CDR3 protein. The sample shows roughly 570,000 distinct CDR3 sequences, 9.6% of them seen only once. These same records also appear under a second study, on yellow fever vaccine responses in identical twins.

The sample taken for sequencing was PBMCs. These receptors came from a woman aged 18-29 years in good health.

The chain joins TRBV6-1 to TRBJ1-2; D perhaps matches TRBD1 (6 bases). This CDR3 contains 13 residues. The V and J ends lost 9 bases and 4 bases respectively, with 15 bases between them. The germline gives CDR1 MNHNS, CDR2 SASEGT. CDR3 sequence: CASTVGGSYGYTF. As DNA, the CDR3 is TGTGCCAGTACCGTAGGGGGTTCCTATGGCTACACCTTC.

In its sample, this clonotype was seen many times. The chain is built from TRBV4-3 and TRBJ1-1; possibly TRBD1 for D (5 bases). V lost 0 bases to trimming and J lost 7 bases, with 15 bases between them. CDR1 is LGHNA and CDR2 is YSLEER in the germline V gene. The CDR3 spans 15 residues. As DNA, the CDR3 is TGCGCCAGCAGCCAAGACCGCGGGGCGCAGGGTGAAGCTTTCTTT. Translating gives CASSQDRGAQGEAFF.

This chain links TRBV18 with TRBJ2-5; unclear D gene. The CDR3 extends over 14 amino acids. Trimming shortened V by 4 bases and J by 2 bases, and 11 bases separated the two germline ends. Germline V gene sequence: CDR1 KGHSH, CDR2 LQKENI. CDR3 loop: CASSLQDFQETQYF. DNA for the CDR3: TGTGCCAGCTCACTTCAGGATTTTCAAGAGACCCAGTACTTC.